This T cell receptor beta chain was captured by sequencing in a study of T cell responses to AZD1222 COVID-19 vaccine. Produced via immunoSEQ multiplex PCR; TCRdb's table is partial and in-frame only. The table includes 96,000 or so clones, roughly 88% detected once. The CDR3 covers 18 residues. V shed 5 bases and J 0 bases; nucleotides not matched to a gene: 10. Germline V CDR1 and CDR2: LNHDA, SQIVND (reference sequence). Study-wide results and limits: The breadth and depth of Spike-specific TCRs increased once two AZD1222 doses had been given. White British donors predominated, females outnumbered males, and clonal diversity was possibly underestimated. Baseline seropositives among AZD1222 recipients totaled only 5 to 7. Unmutated regions of variants are reportedly targeted by nearly half of spike-specific TCRs.

As to this clone: Its antigen is currently unknown.

The sequence was obtained from an adult in good health. This specimen was peripheral blood, taken on day 0 of AZD1222 vaccination. The rearrangement uses TRBV19 and TRBJ1-1; 12 nucleotides line up with TRBD1. The DNA of the CDR3 is TGTGCCAGTAGTGGGGACAGGGGGCAATCCACTCTGAACACTGAAGCTTTCTTT. This encodes CASSGDRGQSTLNTEAFF.